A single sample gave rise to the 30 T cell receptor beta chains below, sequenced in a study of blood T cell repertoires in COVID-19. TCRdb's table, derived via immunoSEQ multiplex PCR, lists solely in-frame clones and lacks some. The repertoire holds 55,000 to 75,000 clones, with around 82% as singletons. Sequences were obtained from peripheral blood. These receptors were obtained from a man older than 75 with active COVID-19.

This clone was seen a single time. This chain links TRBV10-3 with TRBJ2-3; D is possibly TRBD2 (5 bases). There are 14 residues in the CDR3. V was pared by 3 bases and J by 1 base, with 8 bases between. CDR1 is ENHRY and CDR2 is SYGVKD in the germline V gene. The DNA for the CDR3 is TGTGCCATCAGTGACCGGACTGGCACAGATACGCAGTATTTT. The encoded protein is CAISDRTGTDTQYF.

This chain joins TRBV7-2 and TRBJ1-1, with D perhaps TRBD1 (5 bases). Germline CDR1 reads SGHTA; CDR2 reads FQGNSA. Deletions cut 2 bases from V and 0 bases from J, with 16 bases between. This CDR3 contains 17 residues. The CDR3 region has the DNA TGTGCCAGCAGCTTAACGCGGCAGGGCGGCATGAACACTGAAGCTTTCTTT. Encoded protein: CASSLTRQGGMNTEAFF.

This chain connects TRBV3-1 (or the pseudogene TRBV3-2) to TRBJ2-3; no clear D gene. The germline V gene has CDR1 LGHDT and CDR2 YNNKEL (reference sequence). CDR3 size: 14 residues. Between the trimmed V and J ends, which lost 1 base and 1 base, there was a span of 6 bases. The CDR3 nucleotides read TGTGCCAGCAGCCAAGGGCAGGGCACAGATACGCAGTATTTT. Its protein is CASSQGQGTDTQYF.

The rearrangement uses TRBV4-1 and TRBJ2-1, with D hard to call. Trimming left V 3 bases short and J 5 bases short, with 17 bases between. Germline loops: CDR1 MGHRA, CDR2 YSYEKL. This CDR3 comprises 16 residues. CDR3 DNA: TGCGCCAGCAGCCAGGGCCGGCAGTCTGATAACAATGAGCAGTTCTTC. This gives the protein CASSQGRQSDNNEQFF.

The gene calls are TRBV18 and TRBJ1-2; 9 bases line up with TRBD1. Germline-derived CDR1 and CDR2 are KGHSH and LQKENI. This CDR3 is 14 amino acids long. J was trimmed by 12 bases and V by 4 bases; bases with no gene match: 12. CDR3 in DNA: TGTGCCAGCTCACTGGACCGGGACAGGGAAATGGACACCTTC. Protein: CASSLDRDREMDTF.

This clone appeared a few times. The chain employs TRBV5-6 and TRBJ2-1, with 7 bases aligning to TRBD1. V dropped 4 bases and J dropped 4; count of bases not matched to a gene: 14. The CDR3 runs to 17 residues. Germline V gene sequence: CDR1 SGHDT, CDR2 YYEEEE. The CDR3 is CASSPPKQGLFYNEQFF. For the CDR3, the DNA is TGTGCCAGCAGCCCGCCAAAACAGGGGCTATTTTACAATGAGCAGTTCTTC.

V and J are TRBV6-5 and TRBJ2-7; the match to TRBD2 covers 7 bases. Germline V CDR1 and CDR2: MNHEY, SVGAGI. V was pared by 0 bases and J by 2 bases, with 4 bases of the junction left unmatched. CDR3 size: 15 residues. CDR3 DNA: TGTGCCAGCAGTTACTCCCTAGCGGAAACCTACGAGCAGTACTTC. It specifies CASSYSLAETYEQYF.

The CDR3 coding sequence is TGTGCCAGCAGACAACAGGGGGCTCCTGGAAACACCATATATTTT. Translating gives CASRQQGAPGNTIYF. This chain links TRBV3-1 (or the pseudogene TRBV3-2) with TRBJ1-3; 9 bases match TRBD1. The CDR3 sequence is 15 residues long. Germline V gives CDR1 LGHDT, CDR2 YNNKEL (reference sequence). Trimming cost V 6 bases and J 2 bases; bases outside gene matches: 5.

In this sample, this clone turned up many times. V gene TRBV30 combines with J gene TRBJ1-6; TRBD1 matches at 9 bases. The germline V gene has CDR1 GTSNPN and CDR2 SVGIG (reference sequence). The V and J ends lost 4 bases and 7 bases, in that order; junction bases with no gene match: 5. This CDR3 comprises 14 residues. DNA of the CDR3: TGTGCCTGGAATACAGGGGGCAGGAATTCACCCCTCCACTTT. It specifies CAWNTGGRNSPLHF.

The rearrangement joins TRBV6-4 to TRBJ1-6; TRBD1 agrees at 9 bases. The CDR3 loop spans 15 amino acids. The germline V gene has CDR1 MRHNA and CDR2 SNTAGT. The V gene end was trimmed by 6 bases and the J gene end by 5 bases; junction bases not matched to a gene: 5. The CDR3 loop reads CASSPGQGNNSPLHF. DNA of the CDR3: TGTGCCAGCAGCCCGGGACAGGGCAATAATTCACCCCTCCACTTT.

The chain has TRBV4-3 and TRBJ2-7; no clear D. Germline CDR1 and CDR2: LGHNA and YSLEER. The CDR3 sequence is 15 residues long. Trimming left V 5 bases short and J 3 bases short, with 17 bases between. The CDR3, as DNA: TGCGCCAGCAGCTACGACTTTAACTCGGACTACGAGCAGTACTTC. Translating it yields CASSYDFNSDYEQYF.

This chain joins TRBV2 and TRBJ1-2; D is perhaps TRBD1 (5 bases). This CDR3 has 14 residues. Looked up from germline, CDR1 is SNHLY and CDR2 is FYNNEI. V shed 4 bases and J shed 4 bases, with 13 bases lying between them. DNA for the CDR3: TGTGCCAGCAGTGCCATCGGGGGGGGCTATGGCTACACCTTC. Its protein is CASSAIGGGYGYTF.

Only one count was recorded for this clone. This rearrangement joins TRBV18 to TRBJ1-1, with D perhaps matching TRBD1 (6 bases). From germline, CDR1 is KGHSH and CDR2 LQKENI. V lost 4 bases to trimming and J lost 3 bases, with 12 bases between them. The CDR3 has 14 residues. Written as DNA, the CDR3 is TGTGCCAGCTCACTGGCAGGGGCCGACACTGAAGCTTTCTTT. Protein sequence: CASSLAGADTEAFF. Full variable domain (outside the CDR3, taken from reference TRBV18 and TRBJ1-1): NAGVMQNPRHLVRRRGQEARLRCSPMKGHSHVYWYRQLPEEGLKFMVYLQKENIIDESGMPKERFSAEFPKEGPSILRIQQVVRGDSAAYFCASSLAGADTEAFFGQGTRLTVV.

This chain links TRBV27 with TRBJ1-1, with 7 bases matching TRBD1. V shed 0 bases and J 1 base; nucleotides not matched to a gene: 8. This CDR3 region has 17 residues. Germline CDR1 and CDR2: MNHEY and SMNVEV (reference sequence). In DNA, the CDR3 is TGTGCCAGCAGTTTATCCTCGGACAGGCGGAAGAACACTGAAGCTTTCTTT. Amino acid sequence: CASSLSSDRRKNTEAFF.

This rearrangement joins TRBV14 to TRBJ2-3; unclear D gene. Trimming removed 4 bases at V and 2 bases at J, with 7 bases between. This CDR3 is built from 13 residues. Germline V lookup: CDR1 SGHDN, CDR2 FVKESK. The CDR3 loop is CASSRVNTDTQYF. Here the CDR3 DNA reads TGTGCCAGCAGCCGCGTAAACACAGATACGCAGTATTTT.

The CDR3, as DNA: TGTGCCAGCAGCTTATTAGCGGGGGGGACTGGGGCCAACGTCCTGACTTTC. Protein product: CASSLLAGGTGANVLTF. The gene calls are TRBV5-4 and TRBJ2-6; TRBD2 matches 11 bases. This CDR3 spans 17 amino acids. Germline V CDR1 and CDR2: SGHNT, YYREEE (reference sequence). With V trimmed by 2 bases and J by 2 bases, 3 bases remained unmatched.

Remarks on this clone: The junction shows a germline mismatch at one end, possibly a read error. For the CDR3, the DNA is TGTGCGAGTAAAGGAGCGGGAGGGCCTAGTACGCAGTATTTT. It specifies CASKGAGGPSTQYF. This rearrangement joins TRBV19 to TRBJ2-3; TRBD2 matches at 10 bases. The CDR3 covers 14 residues. Germline V CDR1 and CDR2: LNHDA, SQIVND (reference sequence).

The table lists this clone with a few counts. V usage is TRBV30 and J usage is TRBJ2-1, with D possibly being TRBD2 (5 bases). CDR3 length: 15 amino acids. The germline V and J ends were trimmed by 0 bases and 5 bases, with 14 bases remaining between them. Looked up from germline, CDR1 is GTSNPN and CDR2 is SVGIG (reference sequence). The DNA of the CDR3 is TGTGCCTGGAGTGTATGGTCTAGCACCGACAATGAGCAGTTCTTC. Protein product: CAWSVWSSTDNEQFF.

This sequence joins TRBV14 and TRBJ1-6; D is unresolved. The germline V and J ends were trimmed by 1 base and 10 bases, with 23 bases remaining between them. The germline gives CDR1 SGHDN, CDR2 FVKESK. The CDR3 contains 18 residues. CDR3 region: CASSQVLMHGPRKSPLHF. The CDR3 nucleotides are TGTGCCAGCAGCCAAGTTTTGATGCATGGCCCGAGGAAATCACCCCTCCACTTT.

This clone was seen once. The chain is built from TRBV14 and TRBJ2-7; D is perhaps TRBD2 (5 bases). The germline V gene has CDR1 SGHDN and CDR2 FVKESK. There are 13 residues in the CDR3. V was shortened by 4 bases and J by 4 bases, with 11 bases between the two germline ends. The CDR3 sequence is CASSLNPGYEQYF. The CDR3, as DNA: TGTGCCAGCAGCCTCAATCCGGGATACGAGCAGTACTTC.

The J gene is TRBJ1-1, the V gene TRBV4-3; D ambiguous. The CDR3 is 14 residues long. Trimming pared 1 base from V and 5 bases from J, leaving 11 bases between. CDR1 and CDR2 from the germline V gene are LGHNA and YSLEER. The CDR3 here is CASSQGSGGTEAFF. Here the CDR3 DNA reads TGCGCCAGCAGCCAAGGTTCTGGAGGGACTGAAGCTTTCTTT.

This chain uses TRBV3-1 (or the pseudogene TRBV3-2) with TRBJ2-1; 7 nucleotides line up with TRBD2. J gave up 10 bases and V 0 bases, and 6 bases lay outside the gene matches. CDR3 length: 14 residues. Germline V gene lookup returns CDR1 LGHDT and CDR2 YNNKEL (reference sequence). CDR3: CASSQDIRAGEQFF. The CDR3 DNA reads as TGTGCCAGCAGCCAAGATATAAGAGCGGGGGAGCAGTTCTTC.

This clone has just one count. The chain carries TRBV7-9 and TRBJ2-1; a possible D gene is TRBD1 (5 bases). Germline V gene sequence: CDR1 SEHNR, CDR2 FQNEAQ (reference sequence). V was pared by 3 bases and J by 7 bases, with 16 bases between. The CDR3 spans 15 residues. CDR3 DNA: TGTGCCAGCAGCTTTGGGGCAGGCGGCACGAATGAGCAGTTCTTC. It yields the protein CASSFGAGGTNEQFF.

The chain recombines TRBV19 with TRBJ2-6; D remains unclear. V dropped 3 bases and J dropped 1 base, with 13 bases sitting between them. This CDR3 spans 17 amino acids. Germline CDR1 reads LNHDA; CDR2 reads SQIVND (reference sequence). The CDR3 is CASSIDILNSGANVLTF. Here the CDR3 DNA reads TGTGCCAGTAGTATCGACATTCTGAATTCTGGGGCCAACGTCCTGACTTTC.

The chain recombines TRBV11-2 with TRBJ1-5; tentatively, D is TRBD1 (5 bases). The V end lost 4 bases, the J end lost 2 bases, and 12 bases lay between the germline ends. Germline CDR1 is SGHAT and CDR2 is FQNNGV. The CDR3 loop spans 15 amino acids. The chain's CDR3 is CASSYGGGGNQPQHF. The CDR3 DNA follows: TGTGCCAGCAGCTACGGCGGGGGGGGCAATCAGCCCCAGCATTTT.

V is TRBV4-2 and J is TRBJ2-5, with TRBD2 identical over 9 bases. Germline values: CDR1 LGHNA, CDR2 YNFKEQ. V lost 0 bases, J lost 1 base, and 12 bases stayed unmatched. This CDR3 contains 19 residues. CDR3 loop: CASSQDRGAGGGFQETQYF. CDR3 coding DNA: TGTGCCAGCAGCCAAGATCGGGGAGCGGGAGGAGGTTTCCAAGAGACCCAGTACTTC.

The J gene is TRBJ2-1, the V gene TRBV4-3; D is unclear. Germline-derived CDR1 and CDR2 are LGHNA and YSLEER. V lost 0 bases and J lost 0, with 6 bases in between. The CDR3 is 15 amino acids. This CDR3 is CASSQDSSSYNEQFF. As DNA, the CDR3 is TGCGCCAGCAGCCAAGATTCCTCCTCCTACAATGAGCAGTTCTTC.

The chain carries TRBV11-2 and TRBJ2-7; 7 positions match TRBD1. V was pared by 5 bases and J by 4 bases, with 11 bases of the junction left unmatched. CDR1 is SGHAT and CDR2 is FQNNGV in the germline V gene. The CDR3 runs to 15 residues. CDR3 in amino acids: CASSLGQPRTYEQYF. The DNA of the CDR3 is TGTGCCAGCAGCCTGGGACAGCCCAGGACATACGAGCAGTACTTC.

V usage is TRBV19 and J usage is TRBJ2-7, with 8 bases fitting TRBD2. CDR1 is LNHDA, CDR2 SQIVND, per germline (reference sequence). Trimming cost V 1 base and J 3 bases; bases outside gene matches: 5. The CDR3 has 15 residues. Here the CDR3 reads CASSIGTSGYYEQYF. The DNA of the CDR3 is TGTGCCAGTAGTATAGGAACTAGCGGATACTACGAGCAGTACTTC.

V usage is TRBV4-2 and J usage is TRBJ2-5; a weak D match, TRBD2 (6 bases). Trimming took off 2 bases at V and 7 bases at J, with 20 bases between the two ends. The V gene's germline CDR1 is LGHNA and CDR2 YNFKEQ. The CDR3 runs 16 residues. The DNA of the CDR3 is TGTGCCAGCAGCCAAAGTCAAGTCGGGGGTGGTGGGACCCAGTACTTC. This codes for CASSQSQVGGGGTQYF.